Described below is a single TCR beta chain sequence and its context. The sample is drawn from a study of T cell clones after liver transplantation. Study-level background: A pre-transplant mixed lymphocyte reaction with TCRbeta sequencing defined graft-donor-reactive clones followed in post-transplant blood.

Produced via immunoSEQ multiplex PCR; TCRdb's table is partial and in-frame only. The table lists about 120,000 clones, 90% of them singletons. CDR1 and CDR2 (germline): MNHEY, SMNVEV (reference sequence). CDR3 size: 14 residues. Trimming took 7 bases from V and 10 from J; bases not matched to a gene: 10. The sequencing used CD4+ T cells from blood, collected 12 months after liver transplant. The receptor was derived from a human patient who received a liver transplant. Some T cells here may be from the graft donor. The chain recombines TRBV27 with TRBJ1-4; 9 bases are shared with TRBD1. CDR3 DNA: TGTGCCAGCAAAAACTCGGGACAGGGCGGAAAACTGTTTTTT. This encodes CASKNSGQGGKLFF.